The rows below give T cell receptor beta chains drawn from one sample of a study of blood T cell repertoires in COVID-19. The data were produced by immunoSEQ multiplex PCR, yet TCRdb's version contains in-frame clones alone and is incomplete. The top ten clones hold more than 3% of a sample with about 160,000 clones, 80% to 90% of them seen once. The specimen was peripheral blood. These receptor sequences come from a man between 65 and 85 years old with acute or convalescent COVID-19. Each CDR3 is given with its conserved first and last residue. The order of the fields is V gene, J gene, clone size, D gene, CDR3 protein, CDR3 DNA. A D gene is named only where the DNA matches it firmly. Size is stated for part of the rows, as once, few or many counts, or as a class when the clone is expanded.

>TRBV25-1|TRBJ2-2|NA|NA
CASREEGGELFF
TGTGCCAGCAGGGAGGAGGGCGGGGAGCTGTTTTTT
>TRBV18|TRBJ2-3|NA|NA
CASSPEQSDTQYF
TGTGCCAGCTCACCGGAACAGTCAGATACGCAGTATTTT
>TRBV5-1|TRBJ2-2|NA|TRBD2
CASSSGLAGNTGELFF
TGCGCCAGCAGCTCGGGACTAGCGGGAAACACCGGGGAGCTGTTTTTT
>TRBV19|TRBJ2-3|few|TRBD2
CASSIPGRGSTDTQYF
TGTGCCAGTAGTATACCCGGGAGGGGTAGCACAGATACGCAGTATTTT
>TRBV20-1|TRBJ1-2|NA|NA
CSATQGYGYTF
TGCAGTGCTACCCAGGGATATGGCTACACCTTC
>TRBV28|TRBJ2-3|NA|TRBD2
CASSLLSGGSTDTQYF
TGTGCCAGCAGTTTGCTTAGCGGGGGTAGCACAGATACGCAGTATTTT
>TRBV19|TRBJ2-3|NA|NA
CASSLPERGDTQYF
TGTGCCAGTAGTCTACCTGAGAGGGGGGATACGCAGTATTTT
>TRBV2|TRBJ2-1|NA|NA
CASRDTDSEEHESYNEQFF
TGTGCCAGCAGGGATACGGACTCTGAGGAGCATGAGTCCTACAATGAGCAGTTCTTC
>TRBV10-3|TRBJ2-2|NA|TRBD2
CAISEGGSSTGELFF
TGTGCCATCAGTGAGGGCGGGAGTTCCACCGGGGAGCTGTTTTTT
>TRBV6-5|TRBJ2-5|NA|NA
CASSTTGKETQYF
TGTGCCAGCAGCACCACAGGGAAGGAGACCCAGTACTTC
>TRBV5-1|TRBJ2-7|NA|NA
CASSRGSYEQYF
TGCGCCAGCAGTCGGGGCTCCTACGAGCAGTACTTC
>TRBV7-6|TRBJ2-1|NA|NA
CASSLARGTYNEQFF
TGTGCCAGCAGCTTAGCGCGGGGGACATACAATGAGCAGTTCTTC
>TRBV4-2|TRBJ2-7|NA|TRBD2
CASSPLAGEGTSYEQYF
TGTGCCAGCAGCCCCCTAGCGGGAGAGGGAACCTCCTACGAGCAGTACTTC
>TRBV7-6|TRBJ1-5|NA|NA
CASSGGGGNQPQHF
TGTGCCAGCAGCGGGGGGGGTGGCAATCAGCCCCAGCATTTT
>TRBV19|TRBJ2-1|NA|NA
CASSIRGTTRGRGWQFF
TGTGCCAGTAGTATAAGAGGGACGACGAGGGGGCGGGGATGGCAGTTCTTC
>TRBV7-3|TRBJ1-1|NA|TRBD1
CASSVNRGVYTEAFF
TGTGCCAGCAGCGTAAACAGGGGCGTCTACACTGAAGCTTTCTTT
>TRBV9|TRBJ2-1|NA|TRBD2
CASSVALTSGDNEQFF
TGTGCCAGCAGCGTAGCCCTGACTAGCGGCGACAATGAGCAGTTCTTC
>TRBV28|TRBJ1-5|once|TRBD1
CASRALRQGAVQPQHF
TGTGCCAGCAGAGCCCTCAGACAGGGGGCGGTTCAGCCCCAGCATTTT
>TRBV21-1|TRBJ1-5|NA|NA
CASSTGANNQPQHF
TGTGCCAGCAGCACAGGGGCAAACAATCAGCCCCAGCATTTT
>TRBV18|TRBJ1-1|NA|TRBD1
CASSPGQTTNTEAFF
TGTGCCAGCTCACCGGGACAGACAACGAACACTGAAGCTTTCTTT
>TRBV10-3|TRBJ1-1|once|TRBD1
CAISGNRGAFF
TGTGCCATCAGTGGGAACAGGGGAGCTTTCTTT
>TRBV7-8|TRBJ2-3|NA|TRBD2
CASSLTSGSTDTQYF
TGTGCCAGCAGCTTGACTAGCGGGAGCACAGATACGCAGTATTTT
>TRBV5-6|TRBJ1-1|NA|NA
CASSLGGGAFF
TGTGCCAGCAGCTTGGGGGGCGGAGCTTTCTTT
>TRBV6-5|TRBJ1-1|NA|TRBD1
CASSTQGARTEAFF
TGTGCCAGCAGTACACAGGGGGCGAGGACTGAAGCTTTCTTT
>TRBV4-3|TRBJ2-1|NA|NA
CASSQEPRASLNEQFF
TGCGCCAGCAGCCAAGAGCCTCGGGCTAGCTTGAATGAGCAGTTCTTC
>TRBV3-1/TRBV3-2|TRBJ2-1|NA|TRBD2
CASSQGPILANNEQFF
TGTGCCAGCAGCCAAGGTCCCATACTAGCGAACAATGAGCAGTTCTTC
>TRBV7-3|TRBJ2-2|NA|TRBD2
CASSLTPASGYTGELFF
TGTGCCAGCAGCTTAACCCCTGCTAGCGGTTACACCGGGGAGCTGTTTTTT
>TRBV5-1|TRBJ1-2|NA|NA
CASSGRGGNHGYTF
TGCGCCAGCAGCGGTCGGGGAGGGAACCATGGCTACACCTTC
>TRBV24-1|TRBJ2-2|NA|TRBD2
CATTPGLETGELFF
TGTGCCACTACCCCGGGACTAGAAACCGGGGAGCTGTTTTTT
>TRBV27|TRBJ2-1|NA|TRBD2
CASSLLREGNEQFF
TGTGCCAGCAGTTTATTGCGGGAGGGCAATGAGCAGTTCTTC
>TRBV28|TRBJ1-1|NA|NA
CASSLIQKNTEAFF
TGTGCCAGCAGTTTAATACAGAAGAACACTGAAGCTTTCTTT
>TRBV28|TRBJ2-7|NA|NA
CASSRPAYGQYF
TGTGCCAGCAGCCGTCCTGCGTATGGGCAGTACTTC
>TRBV4-3|TRBJ2-4|NA|NA
CASSQDRGGGKNIQYF
TGCGCCAGCAGCCAAGATAGAGGGGGGGGCAAAAACATTCAGTACTTC
>TRBV4-3|TRBJ2-2|NA|TRBD1
CASSRQPRRTGGTGELFF
TGCGCCAGCAGCCGGCAACCTCGGAGGACAGGGGGCACCGGGGAGCTGTTTTTT
>TRBV2|TRBJ1-3|NA|NA
CASSEQQVNSGNTIYF
TGTGCCAGCAGTGAACAACAGGTTAACTCTGGAAACACCATATATTTT
>TRBV6-5|TRBJ2-5|NA|NA
CASTLGTGGTQYF
TGTGCCAGCACCCTGGGGACTGGCGGGACCCAGTACTTC
>TRBV5-6|TRBJ2-6|NA|TRBD1
CASSPQGTGANVLTF
TGTGCCAGCAGCCCACAGGGGACTGGGGCCAACGTCCTGACTTTC
>TRBV7-8|TRBJ1-3|few|NA
CASSLVAPRSGNTIYF
TGTGCCAGCAGCCTGGTCGCGCCCCGCTCTGGAAACACCATATATTTT
>TRBV19|TRBJ1-2|NA|TRBD1
CASSRQGINYGYTF
TGTGCCAGTAGTAGACAGGGAATTAACTATGGCTACACCTTC
>TRBV19|TRBJ2-2|NA|TRBD1
CASSLLQGASTGELFF
TGTGCCAGTAGTCTTCTACAGGGGGCGAGCACCGGGGAGCTGTTTTTT
>TRBV5-4|TRBJ2-5|NA|NA
CASSLLQGEAGTQYF
TGTGCCAGCAGCCTCCTTCAGGGGGAGGCAGGGACCCAGTACTTC
>TRBV25-1|TRBJ2-3|NA|TRBD2
CAIPGLAGWDTQYF
TGTGCCATCCCGGGGCTAGCGGGATGGGATACGCAGTATTTT
>TRBV10-3|TRBJ2-7|once|NA
CAISSGRDGEQYF
TGTGCCATCAGTTCGGGCAGGGATGGAGAGCAGTACTTC
>TRBV19|TRBJ1-2|NA|NA
CASSWDTSYGYTF
TGTGCCAGTAGTTGGGACACCAGTTATGGCTACACCTTC